Sequencing of this T cell receptor (beta chain) was carried out in a study of T and B cells in COVID-19 patients. Regarding the study as a whole: The recovered cohort had under 3,000 exclusive TCR clusters, including over 30 low generation probability clusters.

The V and J ends lost 6 bases and 2 bases respectively, with 7 bases between them. The CDR3 contains 12 residues. Each TRB amplification used about 250-550 ng of genomic DNA from blood. This clonotype was seen only a few times. The antigen is unknown. TRB rearrangements were amplified by multiplex PCR with BIOMED2 TRB-A/B primers. TCRdb reanalysed the multiplex PCR reads using MiXCR and keeps one entry per CDR3 protein. The sample contains about 20,000 distinct CDR3 sequences, around 28% of which appear only once. J is TRBJ1-2 and V is TRBV12-3 or TRBV12-4; D remains unclear. The TCR comes from a human donor who had recovered from COVID-19. What was sequenced was blood. CDR3 sequence (DNA): TGTGCCAGCAGCCCACAGAACTATGGCTACACCTTC. Its protein product is CASSPQNYGYTF.